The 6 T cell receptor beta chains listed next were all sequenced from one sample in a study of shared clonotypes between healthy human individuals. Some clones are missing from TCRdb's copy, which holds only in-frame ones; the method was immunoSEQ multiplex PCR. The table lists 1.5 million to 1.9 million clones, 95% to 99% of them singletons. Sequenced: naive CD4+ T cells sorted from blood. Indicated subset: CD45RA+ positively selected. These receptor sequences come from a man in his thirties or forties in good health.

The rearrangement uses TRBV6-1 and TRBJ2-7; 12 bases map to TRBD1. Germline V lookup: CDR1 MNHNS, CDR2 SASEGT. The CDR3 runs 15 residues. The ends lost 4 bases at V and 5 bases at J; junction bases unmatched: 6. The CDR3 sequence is CASSVTGTGGDEQYF. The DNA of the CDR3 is TGTGCCAGCAGTGTTACCGGGACAGGGGGCGACGAGCAGTACTTC.

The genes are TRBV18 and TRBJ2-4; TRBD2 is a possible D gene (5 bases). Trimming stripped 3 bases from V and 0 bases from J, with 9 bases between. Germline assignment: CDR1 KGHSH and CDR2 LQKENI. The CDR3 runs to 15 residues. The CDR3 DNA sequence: TGTGCCAGCTCACCGGGAGCTCTAGCCAAAAACATTCAGTACTTC. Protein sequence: CASSPGALAKNIQYF.

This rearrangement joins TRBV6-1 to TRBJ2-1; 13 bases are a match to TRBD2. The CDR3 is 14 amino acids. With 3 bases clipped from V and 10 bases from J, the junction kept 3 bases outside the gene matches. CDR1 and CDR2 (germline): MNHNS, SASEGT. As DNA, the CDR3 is TGTGCCAGCAGTGATCGGACTAGCGGGAGCGAGCAGTTCTTC. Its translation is CASSDRTSGSEQFF.

The CDR3, as DNA: TGTGCCAGCAGTGACCCGGGACTGATCTATGGCTACACCTTC. Its translation is CASSDPGLIYGYTF. The chain couples TRBV2 to TRBJ1-2, with D maybe TRBD1 (5 bases). This CDR3 has 14 residues. Per the germline V gene, CDR1 is SNHLY and CDR2 is FYNNEI. Trimming pared 3 bases from V and 4 bases from J, leaving 12 bases between.

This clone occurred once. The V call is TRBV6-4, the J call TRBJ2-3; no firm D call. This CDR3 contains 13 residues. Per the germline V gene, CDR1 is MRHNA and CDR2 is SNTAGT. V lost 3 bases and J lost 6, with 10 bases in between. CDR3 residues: CASSEGPWDTQYF. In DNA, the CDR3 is TGTGCCAGCAGTGAAGGTCCCTGGGATACGCAGTATTTT.

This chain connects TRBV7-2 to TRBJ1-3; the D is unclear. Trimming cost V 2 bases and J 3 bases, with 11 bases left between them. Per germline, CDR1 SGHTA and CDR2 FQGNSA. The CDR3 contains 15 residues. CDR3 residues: CASSLRGGYGNTIYF. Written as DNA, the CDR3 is TGTGCCAGCAGCTTACGCGGAGGTTATGGAAACACCATATATTTT.